This is a list of T cell receptor beta chains from one sample in a study of blood T cell repertoires in COVID-19. This table comes from immunoSEQ multiplex PCR, and its TCRdb copy is limited to in-frame clones, with some not included. The sample lists about 300,000 clones; approximately 86% were seen once. The sequenced sample consisted of peripheral blood. These receptors originate from a man aged 18 to 35 with active or convalescent COVID-19. Both conserved end residues are part of each CDR3. Fields, in order: D gene, V gene, J gene, CDR3 protein. The D gene is left open where the match is weak.

d_call: TRBD2
v_call: TRBV7-8
j_call: TRBJ2-2
cdr3_aa: CASSSAGLSAGELFF

d_call: -
v_call: TRBV27
j_call: TRBJ1-2
cdr3_aa: CASSLKDRHPYGYTF

d_call: -
v_call: TRBV6-6
j_call: TRBJ1-2
cdr3_aa: CASTSADGYGYTF

d_call: -
v_call: TRBV2
j_call: TRBJ1-1
cdr3_aa: CASQIEENTEAFF

d_call: -
v_call: TRBV5-1
j_call: TRBJ2-7
cdr3_aa: CASSFAGRSYEQYF

d_call: TRBD2
v_call: TRBV19
j_call: TRBJ2-3
cdr3_aa: CASSSSSGARPDTQYF

d_call: TRBD1
v_call: TRBV5-6
j_call: TRBJ1-1
cdr3_aa: CASSKPGQGTTEAFF

d_call: -
v_call: TRBV11-2
j_call: TRBJ1-1
cdr3_aa: CASSLAQNTEAFF

d_call: -
v_call: TRBV18
j_call: TRBJ2-7
cdr3_aa: CASSPPRSTRSYEQYF

d_call: -
v_call: TRBV7-9
j_call: TRBJ2-7
cdr3_aa: CASNVRAGEQYF

d_call: TRBD2
v_call: TRBV4-1
j_call: TRBJ2-3
cdr3_aa: CASSQDASGGYTDTQYF

d_call: -
v_call: TRBV27
j_call: TRBJ1-1
cdr3_aa: CASSGFEGTEAFF

d_call: -
v_call: TRBV9
j_call: TRBJ2-3
cdr3_aa: CASSVASASTDYTQYF

d_call: -
v_call: TRBV4-1
j_call: TRBJ1-2
cdr3_aa: CASSQESTNGDYTF

d_call: -
v_call: TRBV27
j_call: TRBJ1-1
cdr3_aa: CASRRSTEAFF

d_call: TRBD1
v_call: TRBV19
j_call: TRBJ2-5
cdr3_aa: CASSRRGQGQETQYF

d_call: TRBD1
v_call: TRBV18
j_call: TRBJ2-2
cdr3_aa: CASAGGQLLTGELFF

d_call: -
v_call: TRBV27
j_call: TRBJ1-4
cdr3_aa: CASSPYLGQRLNEKLFF

d_call: -
v_call: TRBV4-1
j_call: TRBJ1-1
cdr3_aa: CASTSSRVLKGEAFF

d_call: -
v_call: TRBV20-1
j_call: TRBJ1-4
cdr3_aa: CSASGGGREKLFF

d_call: -
v_call: TRBV5-1
j_call: TRBJ1-2
cdr3_aa: CASSLGGSFGSGYTF

d_call: TRBD2
v_call: TRBV12-5
j_call: TRBJ2-1
cdr3_aa: CASGLGAGDLSEQFF

d_call: TRBD2
v_call: TRBV9
j_call: TRBJ2-5
cdr3_aa: CASSVGREGSETQYF

d_call: TRBD2
v_call: TRBV15
j_call: TRBJ2-2
cdr3_aa: CATSRDSSGGHTGELFF

d_call: -
v_call: TRBV4-1
j_call: TRBJ2-7
cdr3_aa: CASSQEPLRTETYEQYF

d_call: -
v_call: TRBV28
j_call: TRBJ2-7
cdr3_aa: CASSFFDRVTGRTEQYF

d_call: -
v_call: TRBV7-2
j_call: TRBJ2-7
cdr3_aa: CASSPGYEQYF

d_call: TRBD2
v_call: TRBV10-2
j_call: TRBJ2-2
cdr3_aa: CASSEFRREAGELFF

d_call: -
v_call: TRBV6-5
j_call: TRBJ2-7
cdr3_aa: CASSYRGTYEQYF

d_call: -
v_call: TRBV18
j_call: TRBJ2-7
cdr3_aa: CASSPGAPYEQYF

d_call: -
v_call: TRBV5-1
j_call: TRBJ1-1
cdr3_aa: CASSLDTPRAEAFF

d_call: -
v_call: TRBV19
j_call: TRBJ1-5
cdr3_aa: CASSIWSRSDQPQHF

d_call: TRBD2
v_call: TRBV5-4
j_call: TRBJ2-1
cdr3_aa: CASSSGTRLVEQFF

d_call: -
v_call: TRBV5-1
j_call: TRBJ1-1
cdr3_aa: CASTATHMSTEAFF

d_call: -
v_call: TRBV13
j_call: TRBJ2-1
cdr3_aa: CASSPRQRSSYNEQFF

d_call: -
v_call: TRBV18
j_call: TRBJ2-7
cdr3_aa: CASSPRAGVNEQYF

d_call: TRBD2
v_call: TRBV7-8
j_call: TRBJ2-6
cdr3_aa: CASSSPGQAGDSGANVLTF

d_call: -
v_call: TRBV19
j_call: TRBJ2-6
cdr3_aa: CASSIAGEANVLTF

d_call: TRBD1
v_call: TRBV19
j_call: TRBJ2-7
cdr3_aa: CASSPGQGGSEQYF

d_call: TRBD1
v_call: TRBV3-1/TRBV3-2
j_call: TRBJ1-1
cdr3_aa: CASSSTGGRNTEAFF